This T cell receptor (beta chain) was sequenced in a study of blood T cell repertoires in COVID-19. Study-wide background: The study drew acute and convalescent COVID-19 samples from the United States, Italy and Spain. PBMCs, B-cell-depleted T cells, or T cells were the source of the cDNA or gDNA that made up the material.

The junction had 8 bases not matched to a gene; V was cut back by 3 bases and J by 8 bases. The CDR3 is 15 amino acids. Per the germline V gene, CDR1 is KGHSH and CDR2 is LQKENI. Original data processing: Counts of nucleated cells, estimated from reference gene primer amplification, were obtained. Profiled with immunoSEQ multiplex PCR; TCRdb holds only in-frame clones, not every one. The V and J calls and clone size were taken over from that table, and D and trimming were inferred from the DNA. This sample carries under 200,000 clones, approximately 86% of them seen once, and the ten largest clones take roughly 8%.

Sequencing was performed on peripheral blood. The rearrangement links TRBV18 to TRBJ1-4; 8 bases match TRBD1. The origin of this receptor is a man aged 55-75 years with acute or convalescent COVID-19. The CDR3 is CASSPQDRGGEKLFF. For the CDR3, the DNA is TGTGCCAGCTCACCGCAAGACAGGGGAGGAGAAAAACTGTTTTTT.